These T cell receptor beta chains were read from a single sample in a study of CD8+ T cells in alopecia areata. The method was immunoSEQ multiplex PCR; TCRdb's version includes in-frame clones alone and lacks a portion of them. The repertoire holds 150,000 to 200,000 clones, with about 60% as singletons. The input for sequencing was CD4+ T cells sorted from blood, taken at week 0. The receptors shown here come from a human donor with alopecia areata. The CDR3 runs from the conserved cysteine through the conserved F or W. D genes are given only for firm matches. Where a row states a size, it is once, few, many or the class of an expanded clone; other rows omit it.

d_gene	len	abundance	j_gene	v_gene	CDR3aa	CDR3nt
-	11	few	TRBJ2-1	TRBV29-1	CSVGAYSEQFF	TGCAGCGTTGGTGCATACAGCGAGCAGTTCTTC
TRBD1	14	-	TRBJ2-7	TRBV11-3	CASGGTGVNYEQYF	TGTGCCAGCGGCGGGACAGGGGTTAACTACGAGCAGTACTTC
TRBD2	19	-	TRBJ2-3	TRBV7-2	CASSQTITIAGPSTDTQYF	TGTGCCAGCAGCCAAACGATAACCATAGCGGGACCTAGCACAGATACGCAGTATTTT
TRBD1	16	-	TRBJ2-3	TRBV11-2	CASSPSGQGATDTQYF	TGTGCCAGCAGCCCCTCGGGACAGGGGGCCACAGATACGCAGTATTTT
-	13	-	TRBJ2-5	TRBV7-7	CASSLARQETQYF	TGTGCTAGCAGCTTAGCCAGACAAGAGACCCAGTACTTC
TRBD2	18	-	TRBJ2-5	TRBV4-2	CASSQELATSGGGETQYF	TGTGCCAGCAGCCAAGAGTTAGCGACTAGCGGGGGGGGAGAGACCCAGTACTTC
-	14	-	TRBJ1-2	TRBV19	CASRGKGSGYGYTF	TGTGCCAGTCGGGGAAAGGGGTCCGGCTATGGCTACACCTTC
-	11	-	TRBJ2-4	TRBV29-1	CSVTGKNIQYF	TGCAGCGTTACAGGGAAAAACATTCAGTACTTC
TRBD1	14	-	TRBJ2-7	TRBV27	CASRLRDRAYEQYF	TGTGCCAGCAGGTTGCGGGACAGGGCCTACGAGCAGTACTTC
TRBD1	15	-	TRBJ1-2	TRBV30	CAWRGTGVALRGYTF	TGTGCCTGGAGGGGAACAGGGGTTGCATTGCGCGGCTACACCTTC
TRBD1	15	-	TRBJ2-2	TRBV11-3	CASSRTGMNTGELFF	TGTGCCAGCAGCCGGACAGGGATGAACACCGGGGAGCTGTTTTTT
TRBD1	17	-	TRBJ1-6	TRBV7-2	CASSSRDRVSYNSPLHF	TGTGCCAGCAGCTCCCGGGACAGGGTTTCCTATAATTCACCCCTCCACTTT
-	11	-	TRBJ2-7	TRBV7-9	CASSWRHEQYF	TGTGCCAGCAGCTGGAGACACGAGCAGTACTTC
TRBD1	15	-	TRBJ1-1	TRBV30	CAWSVDRGVNTEAFF	TGTGCCTGGAGTGTAGACAGGGGCGTGAACACTGAAGCTTTCTTT
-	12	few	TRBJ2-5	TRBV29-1	CSVGASRETQYF	TGCAGCGTAGGGGCTAGTCGAGAGACCCAGTACTTC
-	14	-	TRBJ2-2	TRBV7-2	CASSLVREAGELFF	TGTGCCAGCAGCTTAGTCAGGGAGGCCGGGGAGCTGTTTTTT
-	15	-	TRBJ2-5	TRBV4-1	CASSQIGIMGETQYF	TGCGCCAGCAGCCAAATCGGGATCATGGGAGAGACCCAGTACTTC
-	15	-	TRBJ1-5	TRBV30	CACPGTYLSNQPQHF	TGTGCCTGCCCCGGGACATACCTTAGCAATCAGCCCCAGCATTTT
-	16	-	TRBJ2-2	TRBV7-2	CASTRSPRGDTGELFF	TGTGCCAGCACCCGCTCCCCCCGCGGGGACACCGGGGAGCTGTTTTTT
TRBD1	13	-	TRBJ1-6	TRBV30	CAWTGQVNSPLHF	TGTGCCTGGACGGGACAGGTTAATTCACCCCTCCACTTT
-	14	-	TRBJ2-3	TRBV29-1	CSAARGGMADTQYF	TGCAGCGCAGCAAGGGGGGGGATGGCAGATACGCAGTATTTT
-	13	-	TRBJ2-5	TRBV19	CASSTGQQETQYF	TGTGCCAGTAGTACAGGACAGCAAGAGACCCAGTACTTC
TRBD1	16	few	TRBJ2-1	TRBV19	CASTLRDRGYGNEQFF	TGTGCCAGTACCCTACGGGACAGGGGGTATGGCAATGAGCAGTTCTTC
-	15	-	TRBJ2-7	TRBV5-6	CASSLPGRAAYEQYF	TGTGCCAGCAGCTTGCCGGGCAGGGCAGCTTACGAGCAGTACTTC
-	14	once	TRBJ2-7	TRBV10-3	CAIRAGRDRGEQYF	TGTGCCATCAGGGCGGGCAGGGATAGAGGCGAGCAGTACTTC
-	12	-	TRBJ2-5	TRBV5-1	CASSLGIETQYF	TGCGCCAGCAGCTTGGGAATTGAGACCCAGTACTTC
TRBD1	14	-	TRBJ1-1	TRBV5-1	CASRGQGARAEAFF	TGCGCCAGCAGGGGACAGGGGGCGCGCGCTGAAGCTTTCTTT
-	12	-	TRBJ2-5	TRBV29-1	CSVTVSGETQYF	TGCAGCGTTACCGTCTCGGGGGAGACCCAGTACTTC
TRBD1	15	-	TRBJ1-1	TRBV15	CATSRVAQGGTEAFF	TGTGCCACCAGCAGAGTGGCACAGGGGGGCACTGAAGCTTTCTTT
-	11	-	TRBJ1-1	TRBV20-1	CSSQRRGEAFF	TGCAGTTCTCAGAGACGTGGTGAAGCTTTCTTT
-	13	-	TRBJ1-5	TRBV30	CAWAGSPNQPQHF	TGTGCCTGGGCCGGCAGCCCCAATCAGCCCCAGCATTTT
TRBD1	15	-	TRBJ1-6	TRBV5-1	CASSRQGARNSPLHF	TGCGCCAGCAGCCGACAGGGGGCCAGGAATTCACCCCTCCACTTT
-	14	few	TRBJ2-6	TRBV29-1	CSVELSSGANVLTF	TGCAGCGTTGAATTATCCTCTGGGGCCAACGTCCTGACTTTC
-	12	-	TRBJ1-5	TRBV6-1	CASRAGDQPQHF	TGTGCCAGCAGGGCGGGGGATCAGCCCCAGCATTTT
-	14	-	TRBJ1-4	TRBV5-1	CASSQQPTNEKLFF	TGCGCCAGCAGCCAACAGCCAACTAATGAAAAACTGTTTTTT
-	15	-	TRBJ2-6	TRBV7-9	CASGWGASGANVLTF	TGTGCCAGCGGTTGGGGGGCCTCTGGGGCCAACGTCCTGACTTTC
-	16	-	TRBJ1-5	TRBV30	CAWSIGGVMSNQPQHF	TGTGCCTGGAGTATCGGGGGGGTAATGAGCAATCAGCCCCAGCATTTT
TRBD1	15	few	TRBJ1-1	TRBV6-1	CATATGVYGNTEAFF	TGTGCCACCGCGACAGGGGTCTACGGAAACACTGAAGCTTTCTTT